This TCR beta chain appears in the sequencing data of a study of blood T cell repertoires in COVID-19. Study-level background: Sites in the United States, Italy and Spain provided acute and convalescent COVID-19 samples. T cells, B-cell-depleted T cells, or PBMCs provided the cDNA or gDNA that served as material.

Unmatched junction bases numbered 4, after V lost 4 bases and J lost 3 bases. Germline assignment: CDR1 MNHEY and CDR2 SMNVEV (reference sequence). This CDR3 is 15 amino acids long. As originally analysed: Reference gene primer amplification yielded estimated nucleated cell counts. The assay was immunoSEQ multiplex PCR, and TCRdb's table has in-frame clones only and misses some. From that table come the V and J calls and clone size; the DNA was used to work out D and trimming. The sample has a few hundred thousand clones, approximately 80% seen once; the top ten hold roughly an eighth. The rearrangement links TRBV27 to TRBJ2-2, with TRBD2 matching 8 bases. The material sequenced was peripheral blood. The TCR sequence derives from a human donor in a cohort sampled during active COVID-19. The CDR3 loop is CASSYAGGDTGELFF. The CDR3 nucleotides are TGTGCCAGCAGTTACGCCGGGGGGGACACCGGGGAGCTGTTTTTT.